The sequence of this T cell receptor beta chain was determined in a study of Ad26.COV2.S vaccination and SARS-CoV-2 variants. As for treatment: about 20 received Ad26.COV2.S at low or high dose, single or two shots; 5 received placebo; per-sample allocation not given. Sampling happened 63 days after the first vaccine or placebo injection. V shed 2 bases, J shed 5 bases, and the junction held 7 bases outside the gene matches. The CDR3 contains 14 residues. The V gene's germline CDR1 is SGDLS and CDR2 YYNGEE. General study findings and limits: Considerable breadth of spike-specific CD8+ and CD4+ T cell responses has reportedly been documented following vaccination.

The data were produced by immunoSEQ multiplex PCR, yet TCRdb's version contains in-frame clones alone and is incomplete. The sample lists about 410,000 clones, about nine tenths seen once, with approximately 1.9% in the top ten. Comments on this clone: Its antigen is not known.

The sequence was obtained from a person between 18 and 65 years old who received the Ad26.COV2.S COVID-19 vaccine or a placebo. The chain has TRBV9 and TRBJ2-7, with 7 positions matching TRBD1. This specimen was peripheral blood, taken in a trial of Ad26.COV2.S vaccine versus placebo. The CDR3 region has the DNA TGTGCCAGCAGCGTCGACAGGGTCAGAGACGAGCAGTACTTC. Translation gives CASSVDRVRDEQYF. The complete variable domain, with remaining parts taken from reference TRBV9 and TRBJ2-7, reads DSGVTQTPKHLITATGQRVTLRCSPRSGDLSVYWYQQSLDQGLQFLIQYYNGEERAKGNILERFSAQQFPDLHSELNLSSLELGDSALYFCASSVDRVRDEQYFGPGTRLTVT.